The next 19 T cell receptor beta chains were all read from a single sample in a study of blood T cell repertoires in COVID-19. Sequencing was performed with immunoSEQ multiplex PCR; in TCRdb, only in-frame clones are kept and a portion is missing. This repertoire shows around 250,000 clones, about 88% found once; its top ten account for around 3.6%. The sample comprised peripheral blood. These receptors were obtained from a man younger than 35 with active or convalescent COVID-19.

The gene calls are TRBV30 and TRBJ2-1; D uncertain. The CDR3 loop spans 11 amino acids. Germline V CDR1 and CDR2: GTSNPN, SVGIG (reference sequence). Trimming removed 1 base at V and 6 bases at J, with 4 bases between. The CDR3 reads CAWSASNEQFF. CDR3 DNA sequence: TGTGCCTGGAGTGCCAGCAATGAGCAGTTCTTC.

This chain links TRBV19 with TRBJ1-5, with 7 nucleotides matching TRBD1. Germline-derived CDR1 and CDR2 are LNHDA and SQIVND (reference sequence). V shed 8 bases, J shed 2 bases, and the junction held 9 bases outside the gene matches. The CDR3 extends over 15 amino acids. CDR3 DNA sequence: TGTGCCAGTGACAGGGAAGGGCACGGCAATCAGCCCCAGCATTTT. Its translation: CASDREGHGNQPQHF.

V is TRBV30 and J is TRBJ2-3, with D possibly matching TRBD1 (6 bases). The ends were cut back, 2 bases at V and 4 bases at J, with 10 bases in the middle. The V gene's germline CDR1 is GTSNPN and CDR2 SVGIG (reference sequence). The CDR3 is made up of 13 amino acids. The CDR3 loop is CAWSTPGADTQYF. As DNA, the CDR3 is TGTGCCTGGAGTACTCCAGGGGCAGATACGCAGTATTTT.

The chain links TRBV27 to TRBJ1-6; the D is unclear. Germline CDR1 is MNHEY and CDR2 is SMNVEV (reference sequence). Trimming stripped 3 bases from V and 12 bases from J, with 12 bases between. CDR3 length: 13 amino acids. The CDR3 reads CASSFGLYQPLHF. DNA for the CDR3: TGTGCCAGCAGTTTCGGTCTTTATCAACCCCTCCACTTT.

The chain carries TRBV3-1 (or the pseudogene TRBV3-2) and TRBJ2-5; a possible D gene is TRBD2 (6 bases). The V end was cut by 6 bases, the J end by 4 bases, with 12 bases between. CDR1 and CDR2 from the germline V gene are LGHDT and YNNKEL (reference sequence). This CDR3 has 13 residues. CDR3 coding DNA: TGTGCCAGCAGTGGAGGGAATCGAGAGACCCAGTACTTC. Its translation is CASSGGNRETQYF.

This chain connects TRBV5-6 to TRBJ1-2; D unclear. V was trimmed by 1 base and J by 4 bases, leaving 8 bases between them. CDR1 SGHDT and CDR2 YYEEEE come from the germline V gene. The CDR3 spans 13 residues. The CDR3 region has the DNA TGTGCCAGCAGCTTGACAGACGGCTATGGCTACACCTTC. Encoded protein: CASSLTDGYGYTF.

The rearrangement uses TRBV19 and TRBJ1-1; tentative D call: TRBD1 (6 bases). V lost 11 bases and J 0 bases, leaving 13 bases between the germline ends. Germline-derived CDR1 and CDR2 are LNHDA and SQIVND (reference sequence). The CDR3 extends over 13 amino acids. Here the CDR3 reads CASCAGVNTEAFF. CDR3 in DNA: TGTGCCTCTTGCGCAGGGGTGAACACTGAAGCTTTCTTT.

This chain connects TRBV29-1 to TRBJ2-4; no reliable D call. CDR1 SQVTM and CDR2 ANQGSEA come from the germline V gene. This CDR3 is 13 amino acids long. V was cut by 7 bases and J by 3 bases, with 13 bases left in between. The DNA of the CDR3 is TGCAGCGACTCTTTCAGGAACAAAAACATTCAGTACTTC. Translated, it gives CSDSFRNKNIQYF.

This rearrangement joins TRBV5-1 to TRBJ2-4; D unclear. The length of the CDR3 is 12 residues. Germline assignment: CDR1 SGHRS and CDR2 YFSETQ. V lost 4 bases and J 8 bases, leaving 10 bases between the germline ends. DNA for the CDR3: TGCGCCAGCAGCATTATAGGAGACATTCAGTACTTC. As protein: CASSIIGDIQYF.

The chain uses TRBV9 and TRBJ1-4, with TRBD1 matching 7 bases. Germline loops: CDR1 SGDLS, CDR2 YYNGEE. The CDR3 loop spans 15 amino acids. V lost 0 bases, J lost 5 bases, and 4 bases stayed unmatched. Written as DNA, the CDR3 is TGTGCCAGCAGCGTAGGACAGGGCTTAAATGAAAAACTGTTTTTT. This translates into CASSVGQGLNEKLFF. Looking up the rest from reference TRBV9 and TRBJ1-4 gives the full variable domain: DSGVTQTPKHLITATGQRVTLRCSPRSGDLSVYWYQQSLDQGLQFLIQYYNGEERAKGNILERFSAQQFPDLHSELNLSSLELGDSALYFCASSVGQGLNEKLFFGSGTQLSVL.

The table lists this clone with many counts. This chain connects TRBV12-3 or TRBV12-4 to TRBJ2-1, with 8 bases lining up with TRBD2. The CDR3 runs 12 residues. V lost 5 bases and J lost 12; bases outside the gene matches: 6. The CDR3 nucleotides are TGTGCCAGCAGTCCGGGACTAGTGGTGCAGTTCTTC. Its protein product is CASSPGLVVQFF.

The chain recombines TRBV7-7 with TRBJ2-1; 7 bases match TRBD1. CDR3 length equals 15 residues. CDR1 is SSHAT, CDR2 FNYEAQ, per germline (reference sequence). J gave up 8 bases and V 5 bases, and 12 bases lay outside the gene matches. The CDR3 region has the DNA TGTGCCAGCAGCCTTGGGCCAGGGGGTTCGTATGAGCAGTTCTTC. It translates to CASSLGPGGSYEQFF.

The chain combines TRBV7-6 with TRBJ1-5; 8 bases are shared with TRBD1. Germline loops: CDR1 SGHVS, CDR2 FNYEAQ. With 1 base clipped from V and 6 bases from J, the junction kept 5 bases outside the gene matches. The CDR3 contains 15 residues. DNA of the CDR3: TGTGCCAGCAGCTTAGGGACAGGGTCTCCTCAGCCCCAGCATTTT. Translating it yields CASSLGTGSPQPQHF.

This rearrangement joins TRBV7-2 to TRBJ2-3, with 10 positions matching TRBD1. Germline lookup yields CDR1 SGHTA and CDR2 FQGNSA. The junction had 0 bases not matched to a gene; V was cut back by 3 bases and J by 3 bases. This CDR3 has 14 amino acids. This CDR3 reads CASSLDRGTDTQYF. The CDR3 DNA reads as TGTGCCAGCAGCTTGGACAGGGGGACAGATACGCAGTATTTT.

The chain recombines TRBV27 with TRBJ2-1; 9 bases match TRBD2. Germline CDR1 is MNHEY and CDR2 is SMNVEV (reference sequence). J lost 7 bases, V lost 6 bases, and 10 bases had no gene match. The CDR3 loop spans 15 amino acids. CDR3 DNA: TGTGCCAGCAGCCCCCTGAGTCTAGCGGGAAATGAGCAGTTCTTC. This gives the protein CASSPLSLAGNEQFF.

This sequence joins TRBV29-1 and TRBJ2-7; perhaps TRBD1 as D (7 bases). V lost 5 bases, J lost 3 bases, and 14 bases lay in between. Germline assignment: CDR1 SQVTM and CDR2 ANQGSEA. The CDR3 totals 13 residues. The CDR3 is CSVWGGTDYEQYF. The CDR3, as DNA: TGCAGCGTTTGGGGCGGGACAGACTACGAGCAGTACTTC.

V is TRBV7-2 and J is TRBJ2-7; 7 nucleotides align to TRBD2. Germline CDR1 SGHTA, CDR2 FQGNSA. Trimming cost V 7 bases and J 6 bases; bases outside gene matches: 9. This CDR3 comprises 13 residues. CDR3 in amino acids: CASTTLLASEQYF. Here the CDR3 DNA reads TGTGCCAGCACAACCTTACTAGCGTCCGAGCAGTACTTC.

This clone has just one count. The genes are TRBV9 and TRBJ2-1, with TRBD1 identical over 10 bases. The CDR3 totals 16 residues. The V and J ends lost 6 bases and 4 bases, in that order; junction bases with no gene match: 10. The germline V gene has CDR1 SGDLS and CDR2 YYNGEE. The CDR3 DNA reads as TGTGCCAGCAAGAACTGGGGGACAGGGGAGTACAATGAGCAGTTCTTC. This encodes CASKNWGTGEYNEQFF.

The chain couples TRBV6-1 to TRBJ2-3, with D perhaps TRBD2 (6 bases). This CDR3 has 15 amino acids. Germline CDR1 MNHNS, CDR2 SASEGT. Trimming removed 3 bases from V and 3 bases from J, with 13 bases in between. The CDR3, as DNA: TGTGCCAGCAGTGAGACCCTCGGGGGTACAGATACGCAGTATTTT. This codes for CASSETLGGTDTQYF.